Each of the 25 T cell receptor beta chains below was sequenced from the same sample in a study of OX40 agonist ivuxolimab in advanced cancers. Method: immunoSEQ multiplex PCR; TCRdb's copy keeps in-frame clones and lacks some. The sample has approximately 100,000 clones, less than 95% seen once. The source was CD4+ or CD8+ T cells sorted from blood, collected in a trial of the OX40 agonist ivuxolimab. These receptors were obtained from an adult with an advanced solid tumor such as melanoma, head and neck, liver or kidney cancer.

CDR3 sequence: CASSVTLGTNQWNTEAFF. In DNA form, the CDR3 reads TGTGCCAGCAGTGTAACCCTGGGAACAAACCAGTGGAACACTGAAGCTTTCTTT. J is TRBJ1-1 and V is TRBV2; no clear D. The germline CDR1 and CDR2 sequences are SNHLY and FYNNEI. The CDR3 loop spans 18 amino acids. Trimming removed 4 bases at V and 1 base at J, with 22 bases between.

This chain links TRBV30 with TRBJ1-5; 9 positions agree with TRBD1. V shed 5 bases and J 4 bases; nucleotides not matched to a gene: 9. The germline V gene encodes CDR1 GTSNPN and CDR2 SVGIG (reference sequence). The CDR3 is 15 amino acids. The CDR3 reads CAWRRQGDANQPQHF. The CDR3 DNA sequence: TGTGCCTGGCGTCGACAGGGGGACGCGAATCAGCCCCAGCATTTT.

The chain uses TRBV29-1 and TRBJ1-1; D is unresolved. The V gene's germline CDR1 is SQVTM and CDR2 ANQGSEA. This CDR3 spans 13 amino acids. The CDR3 protein is CSSANHGDTEAFF. CDR3 in DNA: TGCAGTTCTGCTAATCATGGGGACACTGAAGCTTTCTTT.

This chain links TRBV29-1 with TRBJ1-1; D gene unclear. The length of the CDR3 is 14 residues. Germline lookup yields CDR1 SQVTM and CDR2 ANQGSEA. Trimming removed 4 bases from V and 0 bases from J, with 12 bases in between. The CDR3 bases are TGCAGCGTTGGAAAGGCGGCAGTGAACACTGAAGCTTTCTTT. It specifies CSVGKAAVNTEAFF. The full variable domain, its missing parts supplied by reference TRBV29-1 and TRBJ1-1, is SAVISQKPSRDICQRGTSLTIQCQVDSQVTMMFWYRQQPGQSLTLIATANQGSEATYESGFVIDKFPISRPNLTFSTLTVSNMSPEDSSIYLCSVGKAAVNTEAFFGQGTRLTVV.

The chain has TRBV11-3 and TRBJ2-7; 9 nucleotides line up with TRBD2. The CDR3 has 16 amino acids. The germline V gene encodes CDR1 SGHNT and CDR2 YENEEA. Germline trimming cut 4 bases from V and 2 bases from J; bases unmatched to any gene: 9. The CDR3 region is CASSSEGGRAPYEQYF. The CDR3 nucleotides read TGTGCCAGCAGCTCGGAAGGCGGGAGGGCACCCTACGAGCAGTACTTC.

The chain carries TRBV11-3 and TRBJ1-1; D gene ambiguous. The germline gives CDR1 SGHNT, CDR2 YENEEA. This CDR3 has 13 amino acids. Trimming took 5 bases from V and 3 from J, leaving 10 bases between them. The CDR3 DNA follows: TGTGCCAGCAGCCTCGGTTGGGACACTGAAGCTTTCTTT. It yields the protein CASSLGWDTEAFF.

The chain joins TRBV5-6 to TRBJ2-4, with 9 bases fitting TRBD1. The CDR3 has 18 residues. The junction had 12 bases not matched to a gene; V was cut back by 4 bases and J by 1 base. Germline V CDR1 and CDR2: SGHDT, YYEEEE. In DNA form, the CDR3 reads TGTGCCAGCAGCGATCCTGACAGGGGGGGACCCGCCAAAAACATTCAGTACTTC. It codes for CASSDPDRGGPAKNIQYF.

In DNA, the CDR3 is TGTGCCAGTAGTATAGTAGGGGCGGAGACCCAGTACTTC. Protein: CASSIVGAETQYF. The rearrangement links TRBV19 to TRBJ2-5; maybe TRBD1 (5 bases). In germline, CDR1 is LNHDA, CDR2 SQIVND (reference sequence). The CDR3 covers 13 residues. V lost 1 base, J lost 5 bases, and 8 bases lay in between. Full variable domain (outside the CDR3, taken from reference TRBV19 and TRBJ2-5): DGGITQSPKYLFRKEGQNVTLSCEQNLNHDAMYWYRQDPGQGLRLIYYSQIVNDFQKGDIAEGYSVSREKKESFPLTVTSAQKNPTAFYLCASSIVGAETQYFGPGTRLLVL.

This chain joins TRBV18 and TRBJ2-1; the match to TRBD2 covers 9 bases. Trimming cost V 1 base and J 6 bases; bases outside gene matches: 7. CDR1 and CDR2 (germline): KGHSH, LQKENI. This CDR3 spans 16 amino acids. CDR3 nucleotides: TGTGCCAGCTCACCACTAGCGGGAGCTCCCCTCAATGAGCAGTTCTTC. Its translation: CASSPLAGAPLNEQFF.

The CDR3 region is CASSLAPGAHQNEQFF. The CDR3 DNA is TGTGCCAGCAGCTTAGCGCCGGGGGCGCATCAAAATGAGCAGTTCTTC. The chain recombines TRBV7-2 with TRBJ2-1, with D possibly called TRBD1 or TRBD2 (6 bases each). CDR1 and CDR2 from the germline V gene are SGHTA and FQGNSA. Trimming pared 0 bases from V and 7 bases from J, leaving 16 bases between. The CDR3 sequence is 16 residues long.

The V and J genes are TRBV4-3 and TRBJ2-7; no firm D call. V lost 0 bases, J lost 6 bases, and 15 bases lay in between. The CDR3 runs to 15 residues. Germline CDR1 LGHNA, CDR2 YSLEER. CDR3 nucleotides: TGCGCCAGCAGCCAAGATTATGGGCCGGAATTCGAGCAGTACTTC. Its protein is CASSQDYGPEFEQYF.

This clone appeared a single time. This chain links TRBV7-9 with TRBJ1-5, with D maybe TRBD1 (5 bases). V shed 1 base and J shed 13 bases, with 11 bases lying between them. The V gene's germline CDR1 is SEHNR and CDR2 FQNEAQ (reference sequence). The CDR3 contains 12 residues. CDR3 in amino acids: CASSLEGADQHF. The DNA for the CDR3 is TGTGCCAGCAGCTTAGAAGGGGCCGATCAGCATTTT.

The chain has TRBV4-1 and TRBJ2-7, with 9 bases lining up with TRBD2. The junction had 6 bases not matched to a gene; V was cut back by 0 bases and J by 3 bases. CDR1 is MGHRA and CDR2 is YSYEKL in the germline V gene. The CDR3 sequence is 16 residues long. CDR3 sequence reads: CASSQDPSGGSYEQYF. CDR3 nucleotides: TGCGCCAGCAGCCAAGACCCCAGCGGGGGGAGCTACGAGCAGTACTTC.

The rearrangement joins TRBV5-1 to TRBJ1-1; TRBD1 might be the D (6 bases). Between the trimmed V and J ends, which lost 0 bases and 4 bases, there was a span of 13 bases. CDR1 is SGHRS, CDR2 YFSETQ, per germline. There are 15 residues in the CDR3. Written as DNA, the CDR3 is TGCGCCAGCAGCTTGGGGGCGGGGGGCCGCACTGAAGCTTTCTTT. The encoded protein is CASSLGAGGRTEAFF.

The rearrangement joins TRBV7-2 to TRBJ1-2; D may be TRBD1 (6 bases). With 5 bases removed from V and 6 bases from J, the gap between germline ends came to 16 bases. Germline assignment: CDR1 SGHTA and CDR2 FQGNSA. This CDR3 contains 14 residues. CDR3 in amino acids: CASSANTGRDGYTF. The DNA for the CDR3 is TGTGCCAGCAGCGCGAACACAGGGCGGGATGGCTACACCTTC. The full variable domain, its missing parts supplied by reference TRBV7-2 and TRBJ1-2, is GAGVSQSPSNKVTEKGKDVELRCDPISGHTALYWYRQSLGQGLEFLIYFQGNSAPDKSGLPSDRFSAERTGGSVSTLTIQRTQQEDSAVYLCASSANTGRDGYTFGSGTRLTVV.

The chain joins TRBV27 to TRBJ2-7, with D unclear. This CDR3 contains 13 residues. Per germline, CDR1 MNHEY and CDR2 SMNVEV (reference sequence). V lost 1 base and J 9 bases, leaving 13 bases between the germline ends. The CDR3 region has the DNA TGTGCCAGCAGTTTATTTCGGAGTCAACGGCAGTACTTC. Amino acid sequence: CASSLFRSQRQYF.

The chain joins TRBV19 to TRBJ2-3; D is possibly TRBD1 (5 bases). V lost 4 bases, J lost 4 bases, and 15 bases lay in between. The CDR3 is 15 residues long. The germline CDR1 and CDR2 sequences are LNHDA and SQIVND (reference sequence). CDR3 in amino acids: CASSTQVTRADTQYF. CDR3 DNA sequence: TGTGCCAGTAGTACACAGGTCACTCGGGCAGATACGCAGTATTTT.

The CDR3 region has the DNA TGTGCCATCAAGAGAGGGGAACTCCAAAGCACAGATACGCAGTATTTT. Amino acid sequence: CAIKRGELQSTDTQYF. The J gene is TRBJ2-3, the V gene TRBV10-3, with D possibly called TRBD1 or TRBD2 (5 bases each). CDR1 is ENHRY and CDR2 is SYGVKD in the germline V gene. The V end lost 7 bases, the J end lost 0 bases, and 17 bases lay between the germline ends. The length of the CDR3 is 16 residues.

V usage is TRBV25-1 and J usage is TRBJ2-7; possible D gene TRBD2, 6 bases. Germline V gene data show CDR1 as MGHDK and CDR2 as SYGVNS. The CDR3 is 16 amino acids. V dropped 1 base and J dropped 5 bases, with 18 bases sitting between them. CDR3 sequence: CASSEFQTPGEDEQYF. The CDR3 DNA reads as TGTGCCAGCAGTGAATTTCAAACTCCGGGGGAGGACGAGCAGTACTTC.

J is TRBJ2-3 and V is TRBV19; TRBD2 matches at 11 bases. The CDR3 is 18 amino acids. Germline values: CDR1 LNHDA, CDR2 SQIVND (reference sequence). V was pared by 3 bases and J by 2 bases, with 10 bases of the junction left unmatched. The chain's CDR3 is CASSMSSGRGGATDTQYF. In DNA, the CDR3 is TGTGCCAGTAGTATGAGTAGCGGGAGGGGGGGGGCCACAGATACGCAGTATTTT. Filled out from reference TRBV19 and TRBJ2-3, the complete variable domain reads DGGITQSPKYLFRKEGQNVTLSCEQNLNHDAMYWYRQDPGQGLRLIYYSQIVNDFQKGDIAEGYSVSREKKESFPLTVTSAQKNPTAFYLCASSMSSGRGGATDTQYFGPGTRLTVL.

The chain combines TRBV4-2 with TRBJ2-3; 9 bases are a match to TRBD2. Germline assignment: CDR1 LGHNA and CDR2 YNFKEQ. The CDR3 is made up of 15 amino acids. After removal of 4 bases from V and 5 bases from J, the junction contained 7 bases not matched to a gene. The CDR3 protein is CASSPLAGAGDTQYF. In DNA form, the CDR3 reads TGTGCCAGCAGCCCCTTAGCGGGAGCAGGAGATACGCAGTATTTT.

The J gene is TRBJ2-7, the V gene TRBV19; TRBD1 agrees at 9 bases. The germline V gene has CDR1 LNHDA and CDR2 SQIVND (reference sequence). V shed 6 bases and J 7 bases; nucleotides not matched to a gene: 16. This CDR3 is 16 amino acids long. CDR3 in amino acids: CASSLPGRDRAGEQYF. For the CDR3, the DNA is TGTGCCAGTAGCCTCCCGGGGAGGGACAGGGCCGGGGAGCAGTACTTC.

Worth noting for this clone: At one end, the junction sequence differs from germline, possibly due to a read error. The V gene is TRBV7-7, the J gene TRBJ2-2; 7 bases align to TRBD1. The CDR3 totals 18 residues. The germline V gene encodes CDR1 SSHAT and CDR2 FNYEAQ (reference sequence). The DNA for the CDR3 is TGTGCTAGCAGCTTAGACGCTGCCGGGACAGTGGGCACCGGGGAGCTGTTTTTT. Residues: CASSLDAAGTVGTGELFF.

The rearrangement links TRBV28 to TRBJ2-7; D is undetermined. The CDR3 extends over 12 amino acids. With 8 bases removed from V and 6 bases from J, the gap between germline ends came to 14 bases. Germline loops: CDR1 MDHEN, CDR2 SYDVKM. The CDR3 sequence is CASGSPIREQYF. Written as DNA, the CDR3 is TGTGCCAGCGGGTCTCCGATCCGCGAGCAGTACTTC.

This rearrangement joins TRBV11-2 to TRBJ2-5; D is unresolved. The germline V gene has CDR1 SGHAT and CDR2 FQNNGV. With 5 bases removed from V and 2 bases from J, the gap between germline ends came to 6 bases. There are 12 residues in the CDR3. As DNA, the CDR3 is TGTGCCAGCAGCCCAGGACAAGAGACCCAGTACTTC. It specifies CASSPGQETQYF.